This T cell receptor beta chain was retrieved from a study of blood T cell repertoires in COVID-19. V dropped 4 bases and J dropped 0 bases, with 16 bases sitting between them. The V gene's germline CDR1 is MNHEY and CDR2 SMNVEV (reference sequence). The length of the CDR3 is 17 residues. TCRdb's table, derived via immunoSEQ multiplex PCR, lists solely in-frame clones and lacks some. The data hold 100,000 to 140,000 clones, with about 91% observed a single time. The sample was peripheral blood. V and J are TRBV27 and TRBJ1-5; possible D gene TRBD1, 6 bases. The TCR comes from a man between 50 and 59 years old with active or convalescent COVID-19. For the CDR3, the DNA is TGTGCCAGCAGTTCCACAGGGTTAGGGTATAGCAATCAGCCCCAGCATTTT. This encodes CASSSTGLGYSNQPQHF.